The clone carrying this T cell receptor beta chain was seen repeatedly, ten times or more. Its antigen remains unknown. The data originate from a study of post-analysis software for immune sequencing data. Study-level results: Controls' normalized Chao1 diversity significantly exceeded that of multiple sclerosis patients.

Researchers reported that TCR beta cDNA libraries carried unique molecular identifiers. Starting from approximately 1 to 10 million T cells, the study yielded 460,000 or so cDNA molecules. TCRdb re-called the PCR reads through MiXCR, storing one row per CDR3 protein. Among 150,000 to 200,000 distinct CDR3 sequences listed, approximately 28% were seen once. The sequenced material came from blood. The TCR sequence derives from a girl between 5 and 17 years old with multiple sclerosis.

CDR3 loop: CSVDGQGVAGVFYNEQFF. CDR3 in DNA: TGCAGCGTTGACGGTCAGGGGGTGGCGGGAGTGTTCTACAATGAGCAGTTCTTC. The chain uses TRBV29-1 and TRBJ2-1; D is tentatively TRBD1 or TRBD2 (7 bases each). Trimming stripped 3 bases from V and 3 bases from J, with 24 bases between. CDR1 is SQVTM, CDR2 ANQGSEA, per germline. This CDR3 spans 18 amino acids.